This T cell receptor beta chain was retrieved from a study of blood T cell repertoires in COVID-19. Followed over time, Seattle patients had been enrolled while infection was active. The ends lost 5 bases at V and 11 bases at J; junction bases unmatched: 12. The germline gives CDR1 KGHDR, CDR2 SFDVKD. The CDR3 covers 14 residues. The assay was immunoSEQ multiplex PCR, and TCRdb's table has in-frame clones only and misses some. The profile shows roughly 500,000 clones, approximately 89% of them singletons. This clone was observed once. The TCR was taken from a man aged 18 to 29 with COVID-19, enrolled during active disease. The J gene is TRBJ2-3, the V gene TRBV24-1; TRBD2 matches 7 bases. Sequenced material: peripheral blood. CDR3 bases: TGTGCCACCAGTGGGCGAGCGGGGCTATCGGGGCAGTATTTT. Translation gives CATSGRAGLSGQYF.